These 32 T cell receptor beta chains were all obtained from the same sample, sequenced in a study of technical replicates of blood from a handful of donors. The data were produced by immunoSEQ multiplex PCR, yet TCRdb's version contains in-frame clones alone and is incomplete. Of roughly 71,000 clones in the sample, 90% to 95% were seen once. Sequences were obtained from T cells isolated from PBMCs. These receptor sequences come from a human donor in good health.

This chain joins TRBV15 and TRBJ2-2; 10 positions match TRBD2. Germline V gene sequence: CDR1 LNHNV, CDR2 YYDKDF (reference sequence). CDR3 length equals 15 residues. Trimming cost V 10 bases and J 3 bases; bases outside gene matches: 8. CDR3 DNA: TGTGCCAGTTCAGCGGGAGGGGGAGACACCGGGGAGCTGTTTTTT. This sequence encodes CASSAGGGDTGELFF.

Concerning this clone itself: Compared with germline, one end of the junction differs, possibly owing to a read error. The chain joins TRBV29-1 to TRBJ2-7; TRBD2 aligns across 9 bases. There are 13 residues in the CDR3. Per the germline V gene, CDR1 is SQVTM and CDR2 is ANQGSEA. In nucleotides, the CDR3 is TGCACCGTTAGACTAGCGGACTCCTACGAGCAGTACTTC. This gives the protein CTVRLADSYEQYF.

V gene TRBV25-1 combines with J gene TRBJ2-1, with 7 bases identical to TRBD1. The germline CDR1 and CDR2 sequences are MGHDK and SYGVNS. The J segment lost 7 bases and the V segment lost 9 bases, leaving 12 bases of the junction unmatched. The CDR3 covers 14 residues. CDR3 residues: CASLQGSIVNEQFF. CDR3 nucleotide sequence: TGTGCCAGTTTACAGGGGAGTATCGTGAATGAGCAGTTCTTC.

V and J are TRBV27 and TRBJ2-7; possible D gene TRBD2, 5 bases. V was cut by 0 bases and J by 2 bases, with 11 bases left in between. Germline loops: CDR1 MNHEY, CDR2 SMNVEV (reference sequence). The CDR3 runs to 15 residues. CDR3 in amino acids: CASSLSPDSPYEQYF. CDR3 sequence (DNA): TGTGCCAGCAGTTTATCGCCGGACTCCCCCTACGAGCAGTACTTC.

The rearrangement links TRBV9 to TRBJ2-1; D is uncertain. The CDR3 length is 13 residues. The ends were cut back, 0 bases at V and 5 bases at J, with 6 bases in the middle. The germline CDR1 and CDR2 sequences are SGDLS and YYNGEE. The CDR3, as DNA: TGTGCCAGCAGCGTAGGAACAGACAATGAGCAGTTCTTC. Protein sequence: CASSVGTDNEQFF.

The J gene is TRBJ1-2, the V gene TRBV29-1, with 10 positions matching TRBD1. Trimming removed 3 bases from V and 8 bases from J; junction bases left unmatched: 15. This CDR3 contains 16 residues. The germline V gene encodes CDR1 SQVTM and CDR2 ANQGSEA. CDR3: CSVDTLGGQGFQGYTF. The DNA of the CDR3 is TGCAGCGTTGATACGTTAGGGGGACAGGGGTTTCAAGGCTACACCTTC.

This chain links TRBV28 with TRBJ2-1; TRBD1 agrees at 8 bases. Germline V CDR1 and CDR2: MDHEN, SYDVKM. This CDR3 is built from 17 residues. V was pared by 6 bases and J by 5 bases, with 15 bases of the junction left unmatched. CDR3 protein: CASRTLQGGGTHNEQFF. In nucleotides, the CDR3 is TGTGCCAGCAGGACACTACAGGGGGGCGGCACACACAATGAGCAGTTCTTC.

J is TRBJ2-1 and V is TRBV6-6; 8 bases map to TRBD1. Germline assignment: CDR1 MNHNY and CDR2 SVGAGI (reference sequence). Trimming removed 7 bases from V and 8 bases from J; junction bases left unmatched: 10. The CDR3 totals 14 residues. DNA of the CDR3: TGTGCCAGCATTCGAGACAGGGGTGAAGATGAGCAGTTCTTC. This sequence encodes CASIRDRGEDEQFF.

CDR3 coding DNA: TGTGCCAGCAGCTTAACTTATGAGGGTCCCCAGGTACCAGGCGGGGAGCTGTTTTTT. This codes for CASSLTYEGPQVPGGELFF. The rearrangement links TRBV11-3 to TRBJ2-2; D is perhaps TRBD2 (5 bases). The CDR3 spans 19 residues. Trimming removed 2 bases at V and 7 bases at J, with 26 bases between. The germline CDR1 and CDR2 sequences are SGHNT and YENEEA.

This clone showed up just once. This chain joins TRBV15 and TRBJ2-7, with 10 bases that match TRBD2. With V trimmed by 3 bases and J by 3 bases, 5 bases remained unmatched. This CDR3 contains 15 residues. Per germline, CDR1 LNHNV and CDR2 YYDKDF (reference sequence). The CDR3 reads CATSRGGLASYEQYF. CDR3 bases: TGTGCCACCAGCAGGGGGGGACTAGCGAGCTACGAGCAGTACTTC.

Written as DNA, the CDR3 is TGTGCCATCAGTGAGCTTATAAGCCCAGATACGCAGTATTTT. Encoded protein: CAISELISPDTQYF. This rearrangement joins TRBV10-3 to TRBJ2-3, with no clear D. The germline V and J ends were trimmed by 2 bases and 4 bases, with 10 bases remaining between them. The CDR3 extends over 14 amino acids. The germline V gene encodes CDR1 ENHRY and CDR2 SYGVKD.

The chain has TRBV7-9 and TRBJ2-7, with TRBD1 identical over 7 bases. CDR1 is SEHNR, CDR2 FQNEAQ, per germline (reference sequence). Losses at the gene ends were 2 bases for V and 2 bases for J; bases not matched to a gene: 3. The CDR3 is 14 amino acids. DNA of the CDR3: TGTGCCAGCAGCTTATCTGGGACAGCCTACGAGCAGTACTTC. It yields the protein CASSLSGTAYEQYF.

This chain links TRBV9 with TRBJ2-1; D gene unclear. Germline CDR1 SGDLS, CDR2 YYNGEE. CDR3 length: 13 amino acids. V shed 0 bases and J shed 9 bases, with 10 bases lying between them. In DNA form, the CDR3 reads TGTGCCAGCAGCGTAGTAGATTCGGGTGAGCAGTTCTTC. Translating gives CASSVVDSGEQFF.

The V call is TRBV30, the J call TRBJ2-4; TRBD1 might be the D (5 bases). CDR1 and CDR2 (germline): GTSNPN, SVGIG (reference sequence). The V end was cut by 2 bases, the J end by 4 bases, with 18 bases between. The CDR3 totals 16 residues. This CDR3 reads CAWSLALVTVKNIQYF. CDR3 DNA: TGTGCCTGGAGTCTCGCATTGGTGACAGTAAAAAACATTCAGTACTTC.

This clone was detected a few times. This sequence joins TRBV27 and TRBJ1-1; weak D call: TRBD1 (5 bases). Germline lookup yields CDR1 MNHEY and CDR2 SMNVEV (reference sequence). Deletions cut 6 bases from V and 3 bases from J, with 11 bases between. The CDR3 runs 13 residues. The CDR3 bases are TGTGCCAGCAGGACAGCCTGGCACACTGAAGCTTTCTTT. This sequence encodes CASRTAWHTEAFF.

This chain uses TRBV18 with TRBJ2-2; 10 bases match TRBD2. V gave up 3 bases and J gave up 0 bases; unmatched junction bases: 10. The germline V gene encodes CDR1 KGHSH and CDR2 LQKENI. CDR3 length: 19 amino acids. CDR3 sequence reads: CASSPLTSGWRSNTGELFF. The CDR3 bases are TGTGCCAGCTCACCTTTGACTAGCGGGTGGAGATCGAACACCGGGGAGCTGTTTTTT.

V and J are TRBV4-1 and TRBJ2-1; D possibly corresponds to TRBD2 (6 bases). This CDR3 comprises 16 residues. Germline loops: CDR1 MGHRA, CDR2 YSYEKL. Trimming took off 0 bases at V and 5 bases at J, with 14 bases between the two ends. CDR3 sequence reads: CASSQDAGGHDNEQFF. CDR3 bases: TGCGCCAGCAGCCAAGATGCAGGAGGGCACGACAATGAGCAGTTCTTC.

The gene calls are TRBV27 and TRBJ2-6; the D gene is possibly TRBD2 (7 bases). The CDR3 contains 18 residues. Looked up from germline, CDR1 is MNHEY and CDR2 is SMNVEV (reference sequence). Trimming shortened V by 6 bases and J by 0 bases, and 18 bases separated the two germline ends. The CDR3 protein is CASRLTGTTLSGANVLTF. The CDR3 DNA reads as TGTGCCAGCAGACTTACAGGGACTACGCTCTCTGGGGCCAACGTCCTGACTTTC. Supplemented by reference TRBV27 and TRBJ2-6, the full variable domain reads EAQVTQNPRYLITVTGKKLTVTCSQNMNHEYMSWYRQDPGLGLRQIYYSMNVEVTDKGDVPEGYKVSRKEKRNFPLILESPSPNQTSLYFCASRLTGTTLSGANVLTFGAGSRLTVL.

The V and J genes are TRBV5-1 and TRBJ1-2, with D possibly being TRBD1 (5 bases). V lost 0 bases and J 4 bases, leaving 7 bases between the germline ends. Germline V lookup: CDR1 SGHRS, CDR2 YFSETQ. This CDR3 is 13 amino acids long. The CDR3 DNA reads as TGCGCCAGCAGCTTGGGACAGAGCTATGGCTACACCTTC. The encoded protein is CASSLGQSYGYTF.

The gene calls are TRBV4-3 and TRBJ2-5; 7 nucleotides agree with TRBD2. The CDR3 has 14 residues. Germline trimming cut 0 bases from V and 9 bases from J; bases unmatched to any gene: 7. Per germline, CDR1 LGHNA and CDR2 YSLEER. As DNA, the CDR3 is TGCGCCAGCAGCCAAGATTGGGCGGCGGGGGCCCAGTACTTC. This translates into CASSQDWAAGAQYF.

The chain recombines TRBV7-9 with TRBJ1-3, with D possibly TRBD1 on 6 matching bases. V was shortened by 5 bases and J by 4 bases, with 15 bases between the two germline ends. Germline V gene sequence: CDR1 SEHNR, CDR2 FQNEAQ (reference sequence). This CDR3 region has 15 residues. CDR3 sequence: CASSATGQQGNTIYF. The CDR3 DNA reads as TGTGCCAGCAGCGCCACCGGACAGCAGGGAAACACCATATATTTT.

This sequence joins TRBV4-3 and TRBJ1-2; maybe TRBD1 (5 bases). Germline CDR1 is LGHNA and CDR2 is YSLEER. The CDR3 loop spans 15 amino acids. Trimming left V 1 base short and J 2 bases short, with 11 bases between. Here the CDR3 reads CASSQGFGANYGYTF. CDR3 coding DNA: TGCGCCAGCAGCCAAGGGTTTGGGGCAAACTATGGCTACACCTTC.

J is TRBJ2-7 and V is TRBV6-5; D ambiguous. Germline loops: CDR1 MNHEY, CDR2 SVGAGI. This CDR3 spans 14 amino acids. The V end was cut by 5 bases, the J end by 3 bases, with 14 bases between. The CDR3 protein is CASSTEVGYYEQYF. CDR3 in DNA: TGTGCCAGCAGTACTGAAGTCGGTTACTACGAGCAGTACTTC.

The rearrangement links TRBV6-6 to TRBJ2-1, with 9 nucleotides matching TRBD1. V gave up 4 bases and J gave up 16 bases; unmatched junction bases: 8. This CDR3 contains 12 residues. Looked up from germline, CDR1 is MNHNY and CDR2 is SVGAGI (reference sequence). CDR3 sequence (DNA): TGTGCCAGCAGTTCCTACGGACAGGGGCGATTCTTC. It encodes CASSSYGQGRFF.

The J gene is TRBJ2-7, the V gene TRBV28; 7 positions agree with TRBD1. The CDR3 runs 14 residues. V gave up 6 bases and J gave up 3 bases; unmatched junction bases: 8. Per the germline V gene, CDR1 is MDHEN and CDR2 is SYDVKM. The DNA of the CDR3 is TGTGCCAGCAGGCCGACAGGGTCTCTCTACGAGCAGTACTTC. Translation: CASRPTGSLYEQYF.

The chain carries TRBV11-3 and TRBJ2-3, with a possible D match to TRBD1 (6 bases). The CDR3 has 18 amino acids. Germline assignment: CDR1 SGHNT and CDR2 YENEEA. Trimming shortened V by 3 bases and J by 0 bases, and 19 bases separated the two germline ends. The CDR3 DNA follows: TGTGCCAGCAGCTTTAAGGGACATTGGGCTGTGAGCACAGATACGCAGTATTTT. This sequence encodes CASSFKGHWAVSTDTQYF.

V and J are TRBV19 and TRBJ1-2; 8 bases map to TRBD1. Germline V gene lookup returns CDR1 LNHDA and CDR2 SQIVND (reference sequence). The CDR3 runs 16 residues. V lost 3 bases and J lost 7; bases outside the gene matches: 13. CDR3 loop: CASSITIATGEGGYTF. CDR3 nucleotide sequence: TGTGCCAGTAGTATCACTATCGCGACAGGGGAAGGTGGCTACACCTTC.

CDR3 sequence (DNA): TGTGCCAGCCAACCTGGACACCTTGGCGGGCAGTACTTC. This sequence encodes CASQPGHLGGQYF. The rearrangement uses TRBV2 and TRBJ2-7; possibly TRBD1 for D (5 bases). V gave up 8 bases and J gave up 9 bases, with 20 bases separating them. CDR3 length: 13 amino acids. Germline CDR1 reads SNHLY; CDR2 reads FYNNEI.

The chain is built from TRBV11-2 and TRBJ2-3; 10 bases are a match to TRBD2. Germline CDR1 SGHAT, CDR2 FQNNGV. The V gene end was trimmed by 6 bases and the J gene end by 6 bases; junction bases not matched to a gene: 6. The CDR3 consists of 14 residues. This CDR3 is CASRSGLAYDTQYF. CDR3 DNA: TGTGCCAGCAGATCGGGACTAGCGTACGATACGCAGTATTTT.

The chain recombines TRBV5-5 with TRBJ2-2, with no clear D. This CDR3 is 14 amino acids long. Trimming took 5 bases from V and 5 from J, leaving 13 bases between them. Germline V lookup: CDR1 SGHKS, CDR2 YYEKEE (reference sequence). The CDR3 loop reads CASSPRITTGELFF. CDR3 sequence (DNA): TGTGCCAGCAGTCCTAGAATTACTACCGGGGAGCTGTTTTTT.

This sequence joins TRBV7-8 and TRBJ2-1; 10 bases agree with TRBD2. The germline V gene has CDR1 SGHVS and CDR2 FQNEAQ. Unmatched junction bases numbered 8, after V lost 4 bases and J lost 8 bases. The CDR3 spans 15 residues. The CDR3 loop is CASSSSGSLVDEQFF. In DNA form, the CDR3 reads TGTGCCAGCAGCTCTAGCGGGAGTTTGGTGGATGAGCAGTTCTTC.

J is TRBJ1-3 and V is TRBV28; D gene ambiguous. Deletions cut 8 bases from V and 0 bases from J, with 11 bases between. Germline values: CDR1 MDHEN, CDR2 SYDVKM. The CDR3 covers 14 residues. The CDR3, as DNA: TGTGCCAGCCTTGAGGAGACCTCTGGAAACACCATATATTTT. Residues: CASLEETSGNTIYF.